This T cell receptor (beta chain) was documented in a study of T cell responses to AZD1222 COVID-19 vaccine. Whole-study findings and limits: AZD1222 recipients seropositive at baseline numbered only 6 or 7. Donors were largely white British and mainly female; clonal diversity was possibly underestimated.

Concerning this clone: Its antigen remains unknown.

Produced via immunoSEQ multiplex PCR; TCRdb's table is partial and in-frame only. The sample contains approximately 100,000 clones, 70% to 90% of which appear only once. Second-dose groups at about 4 or about 12 weeks were pooled. In germline, CDR1 is MDHEN, CDR2 SYDVKM. V was trimmed by 3 bases and J by 3 bases, leaving 9 bases between them. This CDR3 is 13 amino acids long. The clonotype originates from an adult who received the AZD1222 COVID-19 vaccine. The chain joins TRBV28 to TRBJ2-7, with a possible D match to TRBD1 (6 bases). This specimen was peripheral blood, taken 28 days after the second AZD1222 dose. The CDR3 DNA follows: TGTGCCAGCAGTTTTATGACAGGCTACGAGCAGTACTTC. Protein product: CASSFMTGYEQYF.